This T cell receptor beta chain was sequenced for a study of technical replicates of blood from a handful of donors. TCRdb keeps only in-frame clones here, not all; method: immunoSEQ multiplex PCR. The top ten clones hold approximately 4.6% of a sample with tens of thousands of clones, approximately 86% of them seen once. Trimming pared 5 bases from V and 6 bases from J, leaving 11 bases between. This CDR3 spans 12 amino acids. Germline V lookup: CDR1 SGHRS, CDR2 YFSETQ. The rearrangement links TRBV5-1 to TRBJ1-2, with no clear D. The sequenced sample was PBMCs. The TCR comes from a human donor in good health. Some clones in this sample may be carry-over from other donors' samples. The CDR3 DNA is TGCGCCAGCAGTTCTGGCCGGGATGGCTACACCTTC. Amino acids: CASSSGRDGYTF. The variable domain in full, completed from reference TRBV5-1 and TRBJ1-2, reads KAGVTQTPRYLIKTRGQQVTLSCSPISGHRSVSWYQQTPGQGLQFLFEYFSETQRNKGNFPGRFSGRQFSNSRSEMNVSTLELGDSALYLCASSSGRDGYTFGSGTRLTVV.